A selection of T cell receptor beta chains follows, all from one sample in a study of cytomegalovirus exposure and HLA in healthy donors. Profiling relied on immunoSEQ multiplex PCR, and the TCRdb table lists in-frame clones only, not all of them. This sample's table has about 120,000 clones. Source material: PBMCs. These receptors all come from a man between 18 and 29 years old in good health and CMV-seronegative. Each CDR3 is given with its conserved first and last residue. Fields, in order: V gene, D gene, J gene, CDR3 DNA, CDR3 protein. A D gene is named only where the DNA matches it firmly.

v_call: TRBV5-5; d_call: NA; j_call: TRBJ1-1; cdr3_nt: TGTGCCAGCAGCTTCGTCCTTTACTCAGGGACTGAAGCTTTCTTT; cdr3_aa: CASSFVLYSGTEAFF
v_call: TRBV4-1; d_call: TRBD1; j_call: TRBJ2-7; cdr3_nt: TGCGCCAGCAGCCCTAGACAGGGGGCTTACGAGCAGTACTTC; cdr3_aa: CASSPRQGAYEQYF
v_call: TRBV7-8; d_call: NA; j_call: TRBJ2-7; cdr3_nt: TGTGCCAGCAGCTTAGATCCACGGATTGGGGGGTTAGGGTCCTACGAGCAGTACTTC; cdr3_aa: CASSLDPRIGGLGSYEQYF
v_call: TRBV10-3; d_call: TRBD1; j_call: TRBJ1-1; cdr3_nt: TGTGCCATCAGCGCAGGACAGGGGAACACTGAAGCTTTCTTT; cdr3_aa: CAISAGQGNTEAFF
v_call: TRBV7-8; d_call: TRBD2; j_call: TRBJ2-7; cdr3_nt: TGTGCCAGCAGCTCAGTAGCGGGAGGGCCCGACGAGCAGTACTTC; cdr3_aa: CASSSVAGGPDEQYF
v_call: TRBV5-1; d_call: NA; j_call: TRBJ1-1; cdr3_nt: TGCGCCAGCAGCCTCTCCGCAGGGATGCCTGAAGCTTTCTTT; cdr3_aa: CASSLSAGMPEAFF
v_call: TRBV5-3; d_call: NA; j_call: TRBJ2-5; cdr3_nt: TGTGCCAGAAGGTTGGAGCCGACACCCCGCGGGGATGGAGCAGCGAATCCCGTAGAGACCCAGTACTTC; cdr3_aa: CARRLEPTPRGDGAANPVETQYF
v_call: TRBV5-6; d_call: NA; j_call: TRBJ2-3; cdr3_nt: TGTGCCAGCAGCTTATCGGTCGGTTCAGGGGGGCGGACAGATACGCAGTATTTT; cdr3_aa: CASSLSVGSGGRTDTQYF
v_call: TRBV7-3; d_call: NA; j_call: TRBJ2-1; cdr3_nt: TGTGCCAGCAGCTTAATTGGGGGCGCGTACAATGAGCAGTTCTTC; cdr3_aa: CASSLIGGAYNEQFF
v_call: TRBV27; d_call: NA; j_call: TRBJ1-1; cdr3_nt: TGTGCCAGCAGAGTGCATGGGCGGGGTATCACTGAAGCTTTCTTT; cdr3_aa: CASRVHGRGITEAFF
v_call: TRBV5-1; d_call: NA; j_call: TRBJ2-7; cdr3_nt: TGCGCCAGCAGCTTGAGTGTCGGGAGCTCCTACGAGCAGTACTTC; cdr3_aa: CASSLSVGSSYEQYF
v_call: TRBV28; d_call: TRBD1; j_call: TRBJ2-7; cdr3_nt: TGTGCCAGCAGTTTGGGACAGGGGGCCTACGAGCAGTACTTC; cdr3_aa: CASSLGQGAYEQYF
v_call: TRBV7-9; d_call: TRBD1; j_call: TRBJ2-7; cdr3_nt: TGTGCCAGCAGCTTAGACGGACAGGGCCCTTACGAGCAGTACTTC; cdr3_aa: CASSLDGQGPYEQYF
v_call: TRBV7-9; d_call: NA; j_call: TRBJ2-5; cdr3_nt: TGTGCCAGCAGCCGACGGACTTTGCAAGAGACCCAGTACTTC; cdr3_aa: CASSRRTLQETQYF
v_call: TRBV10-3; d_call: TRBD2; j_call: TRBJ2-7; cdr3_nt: TGTGCCATCAGTGAGACCGGGACTAGCTTCTACGAGCAGTACTTC; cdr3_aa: CAISETGTSFYEQYF
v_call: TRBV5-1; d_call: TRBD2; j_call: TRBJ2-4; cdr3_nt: TGCGCCAGCAGCTTGGCCCCGACTAGCGGAAACATTCAGTACTTC; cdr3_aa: CASSLAPTSGNIQYF
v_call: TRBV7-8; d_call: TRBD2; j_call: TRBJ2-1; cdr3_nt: TGTGCCAGCAGCCGCATCGGCGGGAGGGCCGGCAATGAGCAGTTCTTC; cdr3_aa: CASSRIGGRAGNEQFF
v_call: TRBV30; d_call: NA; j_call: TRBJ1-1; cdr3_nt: TGTGCCTGGAGTGCCGACTCAGGGGACACTGAAGCTTTCTTT; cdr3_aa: CAWSADSGDTEAFF
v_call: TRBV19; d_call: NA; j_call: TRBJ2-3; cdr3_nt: TGTGCCAGTAGTACCATTCAGGTAACAGATACGCAGTATTTT; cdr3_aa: CASSTIQVTDTQYF
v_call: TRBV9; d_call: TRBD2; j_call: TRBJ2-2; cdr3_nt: TGTGCCAGCAGCGCCCTGGGACTAGCGGGTAGGACCGGGGAGCTGTTTTTT; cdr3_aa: CASSALGLAGRTGELFF
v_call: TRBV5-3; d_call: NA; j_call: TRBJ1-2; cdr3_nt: TGTGCCAGATCCCTTGCGGGCACCTTC; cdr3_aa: CARSLAGTF
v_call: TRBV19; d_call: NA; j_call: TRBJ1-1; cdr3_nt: TGTGCCAGTACCCCGTACGGGTATTTAAACACTGAAGCTTTCTTT; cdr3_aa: CASTPYGYLNTEAFF
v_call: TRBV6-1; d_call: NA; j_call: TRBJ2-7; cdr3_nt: TGTGCCAGCAGTGAAGCGCGGAGCTACGAGCAGTACTTC; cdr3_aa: CASSEARSYEQYF
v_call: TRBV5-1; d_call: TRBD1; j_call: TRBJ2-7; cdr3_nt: TGCGCCAGCAGCCCGACGGGACAGGGGGACGAGCAGTACTTC; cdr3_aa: CASSPTGQGDEQYF
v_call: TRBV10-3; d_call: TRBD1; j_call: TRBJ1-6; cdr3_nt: TGTGCCATCAGGGGGGACAGGGAGGATTCACCCCTCCACTTT; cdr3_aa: CAIRGDREDSPLHF
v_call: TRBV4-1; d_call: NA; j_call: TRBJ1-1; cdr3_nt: TGCGCCAGCAGCCAGGACTGGAGCACTGAAGCTTTCTTT; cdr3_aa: CASSQDWSTEAFF
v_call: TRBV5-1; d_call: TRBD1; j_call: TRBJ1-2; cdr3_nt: TGCGCCAGCAGCCCGAAAACAGGGGCAACAAGGGACTATGGCTACACCTTC; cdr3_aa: CASSPKTGATRDYGYTF
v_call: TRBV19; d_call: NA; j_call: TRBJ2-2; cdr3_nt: TGTGCCAGTAGTATGGCGAGGGTCGAAGACACCGGGGAGCTGTTTTTT; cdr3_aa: CASSMARVEDTGELFF
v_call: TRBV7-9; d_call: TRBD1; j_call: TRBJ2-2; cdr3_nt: TGTGCCAGCAGCTTAGTGCGGCAGGGGGCCGGGGAGCTGTTTTTT; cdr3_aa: CASSLVRQGAGELFF
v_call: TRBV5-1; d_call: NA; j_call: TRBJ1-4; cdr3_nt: TGCGCCAGCTCAGAAGTTACAGGGACGGGTGAAAAACTGTTTTTT; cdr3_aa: CASSEVTGTGEKLFF
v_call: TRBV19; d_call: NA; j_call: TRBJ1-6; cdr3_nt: TGTGCCAGTAGTATCGGACAGAATTCACCCCTCCACTTT; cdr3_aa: CASSIGQNSPLHF
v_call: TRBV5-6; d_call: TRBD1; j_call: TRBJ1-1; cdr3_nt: TGTGCCAGCAGCTTACAGGGGGGAAACACTGAAGCTTTCTTT; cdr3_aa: CASSLQGGNTEAFF
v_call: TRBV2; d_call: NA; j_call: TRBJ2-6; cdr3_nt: TGTGCCAGCAGTGAAAGCCGGCGGGGAAGATCTGGGGCCAACGTCCTGACTTTC; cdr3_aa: CASSESRRGRSGANVLTF
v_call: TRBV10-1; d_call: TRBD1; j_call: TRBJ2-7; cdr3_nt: TGCGCCAGCAGTGAGGGCGGCAGGGGGCACGAGCAGTACTTC; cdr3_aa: CASSEGGRGHEQYF
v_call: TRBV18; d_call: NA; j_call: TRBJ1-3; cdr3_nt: TGTGCCAGCTCCCTCACCGGCGGGGGGCGAGGAAACACCATATATTTT; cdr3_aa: CASSLTGGGRGNTIYF
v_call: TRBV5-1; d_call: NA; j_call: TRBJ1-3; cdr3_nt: TGCGCCAGCAGCCTCGGGGATTCCGCTGGAAACACCATATATTTT; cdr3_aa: CASSLGDSAGNTIYF
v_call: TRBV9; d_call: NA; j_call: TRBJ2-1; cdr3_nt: TGTGCCAGCAGCGTAGTCCCTACAAGGGGCTCTAACGAGCAGTTCTTC; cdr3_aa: CASSVVPTRGSNEQFF
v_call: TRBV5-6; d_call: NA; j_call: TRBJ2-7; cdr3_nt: TGTGCCAGCAGCTTCCCCCCGGGGTCCGGAGACGAGCAGTACTTC; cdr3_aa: CASSFPPGSGDEQYF
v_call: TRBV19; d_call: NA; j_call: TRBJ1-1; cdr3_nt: TGTGCCAGTAGTAAATGGCCCTCCGACTTGAACACTGAAGCTTTCTTT; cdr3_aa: CASSKWPSDLNTEAFF
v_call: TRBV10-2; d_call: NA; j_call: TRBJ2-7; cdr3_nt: TGCGCCAGCTACTCGTGGGACTTCTCAGGGTCCTACGAGCAGTACTTC; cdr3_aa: CASYSWDFSGSYEQYF
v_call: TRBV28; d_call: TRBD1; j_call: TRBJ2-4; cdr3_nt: TGTGCCAGCAACGACCCGGGACAGGTTTTAGCCAAAAACATTCAGTACTTC; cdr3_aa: CASNDPGQVLAKNIQYF
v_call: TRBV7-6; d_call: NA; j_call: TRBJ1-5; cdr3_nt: TGTGCCAGCAGCTTAGTGGCCAGTCAGGGGAGCGGCAATCAGCCCCAGCATTTT; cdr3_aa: CASSLVASQGSGNQPQHF
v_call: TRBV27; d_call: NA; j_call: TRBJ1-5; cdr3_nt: TGTGCCAGCAGTTCACTTCTCGGTAGCAATCAGCCCCAGCATTTT; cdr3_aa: CASSSLLGSNQPQHF
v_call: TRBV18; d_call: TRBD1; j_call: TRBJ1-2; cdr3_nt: TGTGCCAGCTCACCACTTGGACAGGGCGGCGGCTACACCTTC; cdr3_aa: CASSPLGQGGGYTF
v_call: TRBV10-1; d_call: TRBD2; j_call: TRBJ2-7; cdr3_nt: TGCGCCAGCAGCCAGCGGGAGGACGGGTACGAGCAGTACTTC; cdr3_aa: CASSQREDGYEQYF
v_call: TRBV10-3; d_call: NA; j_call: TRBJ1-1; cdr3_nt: TGTGCCATTCGAGATCATAGTAACACTGAAGCTTTCTTT; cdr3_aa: CAIRDHSNTEAFF
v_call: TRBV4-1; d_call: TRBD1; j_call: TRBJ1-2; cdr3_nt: TGCGCCAGCAGCCCACCCACAGGGGCGATCTATGGCTACACCTTC; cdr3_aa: CASSPPTGAIYGYTF
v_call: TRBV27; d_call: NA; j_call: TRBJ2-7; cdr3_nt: TGTGCCAGCAGTTTAGGAGGCGATCTGAACCGCTACGAGCAGTACTTC; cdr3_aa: CASSLGGDLNRYEQYF
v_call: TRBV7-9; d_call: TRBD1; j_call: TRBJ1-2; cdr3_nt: TGTGCCAGCAGCTTAGCAGGGGGCTCCTATGGCTACACCTTC; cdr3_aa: CASSLAGGSYGYTF
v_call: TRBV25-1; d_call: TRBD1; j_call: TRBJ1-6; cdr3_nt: TGTGCCAGCAGTGAGTCCCGGACAGGGATGGTTACACCCCTCCACTTT; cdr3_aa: CASSESRTGMVTPLHF
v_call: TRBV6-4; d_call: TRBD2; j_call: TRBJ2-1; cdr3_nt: TGTGCCAGCAGTGACTCCGGGACTAGCGGGGGGGCCAATGAGCAGTTCTTC; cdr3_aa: CASSDSGTSGGANEQFF
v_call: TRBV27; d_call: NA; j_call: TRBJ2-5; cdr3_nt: TGTGCCAGCAGTCCTGACAGCTCTCAGGAGACCCAGTACTTC; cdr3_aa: CASSPDSSQETQYF
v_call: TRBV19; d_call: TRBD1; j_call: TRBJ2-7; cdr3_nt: TGTGCCAGTAGTATAGGGGGACAGGTCGTCTACGAGCAGTACTTC; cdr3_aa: CASSIGGQVVYEQYF
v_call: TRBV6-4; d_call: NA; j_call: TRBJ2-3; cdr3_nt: TGTGCCAGCAGTGAACAGGGCCAAGATACGCAGTATTTT; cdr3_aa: CASSEQGQDTQYF